This T cell receptor beta chain was observed in a study of blood T cell repertoires in COVID-19. Study as a whole: Sites in the United States, Italy and Spain provided acute and convalescent COVID-19 samples. In each case, the material was cDNA or gDNA derived from T cells, B-cell-depleted T cells, or PBMCs.

The method was immunoSEQ multiplex PCR; TCRdb's version includes in-frame clones alone and lacks a portion of them. The sample carries 340,000 or so clones, around 90% recorded once. The specimen was peripheral blood. The source is a man between 50 and 59 years old with active or convalescent COVID-19.

The CDR3 DNA reads as TGCGCCAGCACCTCGGGGACTAGCGGGATTGGTGAGCAGTTCTTC. This sequence encodes CASTSGTSGIGEQFF. The gene calls are TRBV5-1 and TRBJ2-1, with TRBD2 matching 13 bases. The germline V gene encodes CDR1 SGHRS and CDR2 YFSETQ. The CDR3 spans 15 residues. V shed 6 bases and J 9 bases; nucleotides not matched to a gene: 9.